The text below deals with one T cell receptor (beta chain). The target of this receptor is not known. Per-base qualities were not stored, and no clone one base away is much larger. TCRbeta CDR3 regions were immunosequenced from genomic DNA with the immunoSEQ Assay. Before high-throughput sequencing, the genomic DNA was amplified using bias-controlled multiplex PCR. In the authors' own workflow: To quantify the absolute abundance of each unique TCRbeta CDR3 region, the sequences were collapsed and filtered. Clonality, defined as 1 minus Pielou's evenness, was calculated using productive rearrangements only. Clones with significantly greater frequencies in on-treatment versus baseline samples were identified using a previously published method. TCRdb's version of the immuneACCESS table is confined to in-frame rearrangements and falls short of the full clone set. An unresolved V gene accounts for under half of the shortfall where checked; the remainder is of unknown origin. V, J and clone size are those of that table, while D and trimming were read from the DNA. Counted in this sample were 23,000 or so clones; around 70% of them appeared once. The top ten constitute about 20% of the sample.

The entry originates in a study of sequential checkpoint blockade in melanoma (dated by TCRdb to about 2019). Notes on the research overall: In a 1:1 randomization, patients received either first-line nivolumab then ipilimumab (arm A) or ipilimumab then nivolumab (arm B). Both trial sequences were followed by maintenance nivolumab. Study-level results and caveats: The response-prediction model combining TCR metrics and mutation burden needs validation in larger, independent patient cohorts.

Reading the label with the study, this specimen's treatment or condition is: randomized to nivolumab then ipilimumab (arm A) or the reverse (arm B). Prior DNA-damaging chemotherapy had not been received by any trial patient. On a FACS Aria II flow cytometer, live CD3+CD8+ cells that were negative for CD19 and CD56 were sorted from thawed PBMCs. The samples were obtained from melanoma patients enrolled in CheckMate 064, an open-label, randomized phase II trial testing sequential checkpoint blockade. Leukapheresis was used to collect peripheral blood mononuclear cells, which were then purified with Ficoll-Paque and frozen in human serum with roughly 9% DMSO. Right after sorting, the blood CD3+CD8+ cells were verified to be >95% pure, and DNA extraction followed. The germline V gene (reference sequence) supplies CDR1 SEHNR and CDR2 FQNEAQ. The trim is 0 bases for V and 8 bases for J, with a gap of 10 bases between the germline ends. The CDR3 holds 13 amino acids from the cysteine to the phenylalanine. The retained sequence is limited to the CDR3, 39 bases, with the frame set at the first base.

The source material was CD8+ T cells sorted from blood (inferred from file names), sampled from a patient given nivolumab and ipilimumab in sequence. Recombination linked TRBV7-9 to TRBJ1-2, with the D gene uncertain. The source of this sequence is a human donor with melanoma. CDR3 reads: CASSLASGWGYTF. The DNA is as follows: TGTGCCAGCAGCTTAGCTTCGGGTTGGGGCTACACCTTC.